The following is a T cell receptor (beta chain) sequence with its context. Its antigen is unknown. Base qualities were left out, and no much larger clone turns up one base away. Donors were healthy HIV-negative adults with no recently reported acute infections or vaccinations. Every donor was a Caucasian adult living in Nashville, Tennessee, USA. CD4+ T cells were enriched by magnetic negative selection; naive cells were then positively selected on CD45RA, and the negative fraction formed the memory subset. After blood collection by leukapheresis, PBMCs were isolated using Ficoll-Histopaque density gradient centrifugation and then cryopreserved in the vapor phase of liquid nitrogen. Purity and quantity of every magnetically sorted T cell population were checked by analytical flow cytometry. From each sorted fraction, genomic DNA was isolated and quantified by UV absorbance on a Nanodrop 2000c. Using the deep immunoSEQ assay, TCR CDR3 regions were amplified from genomic DNA by multiplex PCR. For each cell subset, the extracted genomic DNA was distributed evenly across all wells of several immunoSEQ 96-well plates, and each plate served as one replicate. For sorted subsets, roughly 200 ng of genomic DNA, equivalent to some 33,000 T cell genomes, went into each replicate PCR. The purified libraries were quantified using a Qubit 3.0 fluorometer, sized with a Bioanalyzer 2100, and then quantified again using the KAPA Library Quantification kit. Every immunoSEQ 96-well plate was sequenced on a dedicated single-read 150-cycle Illumina NextSeq 550 flow cell. Per the original workflow: The immunoSEQ output contained only junctional sequences without quality scores, so filtering could not match that applied to full-length reads. To assign V/J genes and CDR3, sequences were annotated using PyIR, a Python wrapper for IgBLAST v1.9, with IMGT germline references. Reads were removed for weak V/J assignments (E-value above 1e-6), missing CDR3, stop codons, out-of-frame junctions, or ambiguous translated residues. V3J clonotypes were defined as sequences sharing an identical inferred V gene, J gene, and CDR3 amino acid sequence. The percentage overlap between two repertoires was calculated by dividing the number of shared unique clonotypes by the size of the smaller repertoire. RTK rarefaction, the Chao1 estimator, and Recon v2.1 estimates of unobserved clonotypes were used to assess repertoire richness. OLGA was used to compute generation probabilities for all TCRbeta clonotypes that the gDNA method yielded from a few donors. TCRdb provides this immuneACCESS table in a form limited to in-frame rearrangements. Some clones are lacking; in checked studies, under half of them reflect an unresolved V gene, and why the rest are absent is not known. V, J and clone size reflect that table, while D and trimming were determined from the DNA. This sample is represented by 850,000 to 1,200,000 clones; about 80% of them were singletons. Less than 1.5% of the sample belongs to the ten largest clones.

V is trimmed back by 2 bases and J by 5 bases, and the junction contains 10 bases that no gene match accounts for. The CDR3 spans 16 residues, from the cysteine through the phenylalanine. The DNA shown is the 48-base CDR3, in frame from base 1. Taken from the germline V gene, the CDR1 and CDR2 loops are MNHNS and SASEGT. This specimen comes from a study of shared clonotypes between healthy human individuals (dated by TCRdb to 2019 to 2021). As for the study more broadly: A few men and two women, aged 18 to 49 years, made up the cohort. For each donor, CD4 naive and CD4 memory were each given three plates, CD8 naive was given two plates, and CD8 memory was given one plate. To estimate repertoire size and how much clonotypes are shared between individuals, the study performed deep sequencing of blood TCR repertoires from roughly five healthy adults. Different laboratories and diverse techniques were used to prepare libraries and sequence TCR repertoires, to increase sequencing depth and limit assay-specific biases. Each donor's leukapheresis produced roughly between about 0.9 and 9.5 billion PBMCs. Overall results and qualifications from the work: The genetic and exposure-history diversity represented was limited by the small number of donors. Sharing across a few donors was observed for 5% to 6.5% of naive CD4, about 3.2% of naive CD8, 2% to 2.5% of memory CD4, and around 0.4% of memory CD8 clonotypes. Larger estimated clonotype richness was generally found for naive subsets than for memory subsets. Rarefaction of sorted-subset datasets indicated incomplete sequencing despite the large sequencing depth. Compared with non-shared clonotypes, clonotypes shared by all four sorted-subset donors had higher generation probabilities. Pairwise subsampling led to the expectation that sequencing depth would affect the degree of clonotype sharing among donors. Sampling was restricted to blood, and TCR repertoires in tissue are likely to differ from TCR repertoires in blood.

The source is a man in his late teens or twenties in good health. Sequencing was performed on memory CD4+ T cells sorted from blood. The cell subset or site label corresponds to: CD45RA-negative fraction. The chain is encoded by TRBV6-1 joined to TRBJ2-7; 9 junctional bases match TRBD1. The sequence in DNA is TGTGCCAGCAGTGAATCTACAGGGGGCACGAGGAACGAGCAGTACTTC. Its protein is CASSESTGGTRNEQYF.